This T cell receptor (beta chain) is drawn from a study of CD8+ T cells in alopecia areata. As the sequencing template, cDNA was produced by extracting RNA and reverse transcribing it. The table came from immunoSEQ multiplex PCR; TCRdb's copy has only in-frame clones and leaves some out. The table has 150,000 to 200,000 clones, 40% to 65% seen once; the top ten hold roughly 9.1%. The treatment is: oral pan-JAK inhibitor, 5-10 mg twice daily. This clone was picked up a small number of times. As yet, its antigen is unknown. Trimming took 1 base from V and 2 from J, leaving 15 bases between them. The CDR3 contains 17 residues. Germline V gene lookup returns CDR1 SEHNR and CDR2 FQNEAQ (reference sequence). Regarding the study as a whole: Clonality in the scalp and expanded CD8+ clones ranked among the top 100 were significantly decreased by tofacitinib.

The origin of this receptor is a human donor with alopecia areata. The rearrangement links TRBV7-9 to TRBJ1-5; D not certain. This specimen consisted of CD8+ T cells sorted from blood, obtained around week 54, from a patient treated with tofacitinib. The CDR3 region has the DNA TGTGCCAGCAGCTTAGAGAATGGCGGCAGCGGCAATCAGCCCCAGCATTTT. Translated, it gives CASSLENGGSGNQPQHF.